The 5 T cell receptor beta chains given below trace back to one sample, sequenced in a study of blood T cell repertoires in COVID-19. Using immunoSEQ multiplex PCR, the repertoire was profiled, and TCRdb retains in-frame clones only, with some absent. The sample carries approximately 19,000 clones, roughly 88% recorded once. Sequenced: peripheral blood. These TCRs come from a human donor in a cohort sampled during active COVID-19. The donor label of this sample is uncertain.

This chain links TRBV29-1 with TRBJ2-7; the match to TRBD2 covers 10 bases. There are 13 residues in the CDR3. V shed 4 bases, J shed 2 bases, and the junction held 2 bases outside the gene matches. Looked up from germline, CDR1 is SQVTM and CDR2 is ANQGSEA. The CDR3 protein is CSVVLAGAYEQYF. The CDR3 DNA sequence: TGCAGCGTTGTGCTAGCGGGGGCCTACGAGCAGTACTTC.

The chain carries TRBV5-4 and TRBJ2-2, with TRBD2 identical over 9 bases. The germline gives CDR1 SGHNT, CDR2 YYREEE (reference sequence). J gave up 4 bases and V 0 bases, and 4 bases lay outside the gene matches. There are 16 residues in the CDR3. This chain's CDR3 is CASSLGGSGGTGELFF. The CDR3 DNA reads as TGTGCCAGCAGCTTGGGGGGTAGCGGGGGCACCGGGGAGCTGTTTTTT. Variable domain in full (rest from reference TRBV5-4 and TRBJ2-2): ETGVTQSPTHLIKTRGQQVTLRCSSQSGHNTVSWYQQALGQGPQFIFQYYREEENGRGNFPPRFSGLQFPNYSSELNVNALELDDSALYLCASSLGGSGGTGELFFGEGSRLTVL.

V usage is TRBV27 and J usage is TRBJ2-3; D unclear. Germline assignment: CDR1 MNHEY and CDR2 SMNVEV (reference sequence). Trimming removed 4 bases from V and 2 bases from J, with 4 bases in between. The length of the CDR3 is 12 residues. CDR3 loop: CASSSFTDTQYF. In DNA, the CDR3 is TGTGCCAGCAGTTCTTTCACAGATACGCAGTATTTT.

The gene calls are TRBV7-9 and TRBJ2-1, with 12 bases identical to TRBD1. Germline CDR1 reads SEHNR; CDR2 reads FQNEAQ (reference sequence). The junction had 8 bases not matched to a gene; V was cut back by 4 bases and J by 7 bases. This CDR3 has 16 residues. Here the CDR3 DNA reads TGTGCCAGCAGCTCAACCGGGACAGGGGGCATAAATGAGCAGTTCTTC. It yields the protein CASSSTGTGGINEQFF.

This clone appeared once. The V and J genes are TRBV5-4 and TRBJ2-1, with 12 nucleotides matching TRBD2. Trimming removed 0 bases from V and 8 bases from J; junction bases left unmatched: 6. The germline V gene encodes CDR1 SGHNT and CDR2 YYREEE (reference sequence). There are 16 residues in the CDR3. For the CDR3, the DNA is TGTGCCAGCAGCTTGGGACTAGCGGGAGATATCGATGAGCAGTTCTTC. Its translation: CASSLGLAGDIDEQFF.